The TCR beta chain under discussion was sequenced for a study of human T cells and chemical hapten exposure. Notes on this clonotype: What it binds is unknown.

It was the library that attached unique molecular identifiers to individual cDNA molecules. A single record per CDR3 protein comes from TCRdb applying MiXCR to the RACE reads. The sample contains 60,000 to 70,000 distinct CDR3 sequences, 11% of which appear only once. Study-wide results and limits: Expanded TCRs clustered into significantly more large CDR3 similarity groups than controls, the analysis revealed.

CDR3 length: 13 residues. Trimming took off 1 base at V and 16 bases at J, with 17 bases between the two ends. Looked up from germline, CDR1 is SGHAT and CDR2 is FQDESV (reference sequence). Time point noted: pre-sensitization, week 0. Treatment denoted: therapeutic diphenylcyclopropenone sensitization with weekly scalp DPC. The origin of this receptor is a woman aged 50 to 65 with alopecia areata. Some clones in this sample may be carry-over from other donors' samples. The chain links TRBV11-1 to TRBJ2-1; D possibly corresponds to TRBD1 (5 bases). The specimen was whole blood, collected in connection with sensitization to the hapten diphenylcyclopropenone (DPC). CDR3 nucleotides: TGTGCCAGCAGCTTAGTGGTCTTGGGGCCGGCTTTCTTC. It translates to CASSLVVLGPAFF.